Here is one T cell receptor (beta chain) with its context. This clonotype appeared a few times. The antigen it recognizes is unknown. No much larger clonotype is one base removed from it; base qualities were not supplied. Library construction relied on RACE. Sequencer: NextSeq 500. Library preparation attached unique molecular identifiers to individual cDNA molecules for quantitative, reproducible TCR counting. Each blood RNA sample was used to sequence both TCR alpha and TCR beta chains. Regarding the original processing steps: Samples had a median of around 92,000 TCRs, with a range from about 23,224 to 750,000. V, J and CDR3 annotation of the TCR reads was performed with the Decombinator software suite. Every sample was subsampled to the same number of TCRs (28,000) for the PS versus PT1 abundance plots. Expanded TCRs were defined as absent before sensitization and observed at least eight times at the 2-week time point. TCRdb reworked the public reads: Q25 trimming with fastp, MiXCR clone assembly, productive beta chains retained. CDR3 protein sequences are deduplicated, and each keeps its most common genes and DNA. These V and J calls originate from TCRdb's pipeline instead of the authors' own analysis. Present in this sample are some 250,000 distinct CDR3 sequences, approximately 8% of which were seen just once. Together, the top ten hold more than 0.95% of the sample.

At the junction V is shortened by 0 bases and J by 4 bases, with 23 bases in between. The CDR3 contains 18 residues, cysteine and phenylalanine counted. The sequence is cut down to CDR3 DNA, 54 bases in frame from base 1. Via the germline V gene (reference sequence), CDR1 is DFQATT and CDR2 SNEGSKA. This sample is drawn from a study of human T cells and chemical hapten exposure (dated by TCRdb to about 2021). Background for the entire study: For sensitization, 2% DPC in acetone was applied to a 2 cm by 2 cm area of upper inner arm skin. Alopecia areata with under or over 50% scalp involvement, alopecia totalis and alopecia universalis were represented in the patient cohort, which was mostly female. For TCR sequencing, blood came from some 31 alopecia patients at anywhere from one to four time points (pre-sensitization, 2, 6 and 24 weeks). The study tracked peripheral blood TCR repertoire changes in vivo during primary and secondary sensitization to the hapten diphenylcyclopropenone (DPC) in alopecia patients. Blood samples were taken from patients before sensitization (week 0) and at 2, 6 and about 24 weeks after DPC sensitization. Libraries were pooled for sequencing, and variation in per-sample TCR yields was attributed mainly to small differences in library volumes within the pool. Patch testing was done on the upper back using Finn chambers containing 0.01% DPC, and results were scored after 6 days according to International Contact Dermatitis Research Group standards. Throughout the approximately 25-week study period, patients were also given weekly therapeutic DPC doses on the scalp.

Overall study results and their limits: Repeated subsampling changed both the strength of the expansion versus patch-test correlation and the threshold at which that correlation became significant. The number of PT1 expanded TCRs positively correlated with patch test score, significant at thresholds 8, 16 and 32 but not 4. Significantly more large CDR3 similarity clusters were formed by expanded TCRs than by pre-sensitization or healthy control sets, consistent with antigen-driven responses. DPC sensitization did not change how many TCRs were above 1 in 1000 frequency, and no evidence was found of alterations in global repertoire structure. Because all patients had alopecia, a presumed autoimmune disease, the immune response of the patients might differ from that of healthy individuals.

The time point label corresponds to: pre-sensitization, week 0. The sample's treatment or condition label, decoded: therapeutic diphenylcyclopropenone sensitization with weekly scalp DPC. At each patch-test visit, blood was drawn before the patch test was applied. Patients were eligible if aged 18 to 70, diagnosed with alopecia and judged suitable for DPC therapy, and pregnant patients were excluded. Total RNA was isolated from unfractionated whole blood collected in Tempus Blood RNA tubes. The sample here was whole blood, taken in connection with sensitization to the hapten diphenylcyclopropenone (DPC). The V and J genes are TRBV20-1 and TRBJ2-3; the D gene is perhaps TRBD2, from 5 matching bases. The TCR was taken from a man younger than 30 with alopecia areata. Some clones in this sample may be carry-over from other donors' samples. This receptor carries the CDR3 CSARDGVTPNRDPDTQYF. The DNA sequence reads TGCAGTGCTAGAGACGGCGTGACCCCCAACCGGGATCCAGATACGCAGTATTTT.